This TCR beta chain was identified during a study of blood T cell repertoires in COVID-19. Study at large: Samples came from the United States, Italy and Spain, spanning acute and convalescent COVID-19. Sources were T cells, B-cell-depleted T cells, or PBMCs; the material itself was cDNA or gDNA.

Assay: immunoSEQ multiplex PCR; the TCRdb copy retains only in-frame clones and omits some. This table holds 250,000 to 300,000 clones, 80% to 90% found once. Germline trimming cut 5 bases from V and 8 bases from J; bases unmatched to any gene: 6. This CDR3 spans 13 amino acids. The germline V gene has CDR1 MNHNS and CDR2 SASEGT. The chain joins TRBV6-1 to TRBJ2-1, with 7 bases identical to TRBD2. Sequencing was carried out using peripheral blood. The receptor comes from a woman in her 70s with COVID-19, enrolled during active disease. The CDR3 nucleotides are TGTGCCAGCAGTTCGGGGGGTACCGATGAGCAGTTCTTC. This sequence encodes CASSSGGTDEQFF.